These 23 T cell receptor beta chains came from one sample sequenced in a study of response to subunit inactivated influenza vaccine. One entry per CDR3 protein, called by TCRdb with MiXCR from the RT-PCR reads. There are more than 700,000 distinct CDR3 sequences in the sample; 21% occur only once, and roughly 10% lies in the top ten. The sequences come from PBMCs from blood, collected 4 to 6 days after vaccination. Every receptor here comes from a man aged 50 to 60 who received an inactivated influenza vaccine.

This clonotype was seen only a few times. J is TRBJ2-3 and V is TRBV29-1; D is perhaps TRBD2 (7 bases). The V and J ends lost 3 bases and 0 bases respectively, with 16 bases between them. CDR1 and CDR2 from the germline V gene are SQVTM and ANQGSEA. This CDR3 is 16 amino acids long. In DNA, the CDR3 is TGCAGCGTTGACGGGGGGCGGGAGCCTAGCACAGATACGCAGTATTTT. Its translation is CSVDGGREPSTDTQYF.

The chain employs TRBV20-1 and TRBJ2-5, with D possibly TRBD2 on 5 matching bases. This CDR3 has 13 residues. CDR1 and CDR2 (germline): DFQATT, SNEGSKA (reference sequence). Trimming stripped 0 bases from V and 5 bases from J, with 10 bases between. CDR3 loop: CSARDSSGETQYF. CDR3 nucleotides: TGCAGTGCTAGAGATTCTTCGGGGGAGACCCAGTACTTC.

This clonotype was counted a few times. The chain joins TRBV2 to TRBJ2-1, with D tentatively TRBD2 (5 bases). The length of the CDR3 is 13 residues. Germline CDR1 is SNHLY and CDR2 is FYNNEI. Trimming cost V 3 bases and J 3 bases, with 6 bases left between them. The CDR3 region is CASSDGSYNEQFF. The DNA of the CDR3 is TGTGCCAGCAGTGATGGGAGCTACAATGAGCAGTTCTTC.

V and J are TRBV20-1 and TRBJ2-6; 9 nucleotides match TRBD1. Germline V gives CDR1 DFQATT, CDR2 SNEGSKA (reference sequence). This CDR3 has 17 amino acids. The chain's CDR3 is CSAKARDRVAGANVLTF. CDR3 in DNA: TGCAGCGCCAAAGCCCGGGACAGGGTGGCTGGGGCCAACGTCCTGACTTTC.

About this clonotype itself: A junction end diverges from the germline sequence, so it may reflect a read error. The CDR3 nucleotides are TGTGCCATCAAGAGTGTGGGAGAGAGCCAGTACTTC. Translating gives CAIKSVGESQYF. The chain recombines TRBV10-3 with TRBJ2-5; D might be TRBD2 (5 bases). CDR3 length: 12 residues. The germline V gene encodes CDR1 ENHRY and CDR2 SYGVKD.

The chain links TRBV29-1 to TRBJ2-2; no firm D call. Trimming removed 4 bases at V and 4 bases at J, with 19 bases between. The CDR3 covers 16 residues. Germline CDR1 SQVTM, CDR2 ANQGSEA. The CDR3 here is CSVGSAGHLSTGELFF. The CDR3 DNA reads TGCAGCGTTGGGTCCGCCGGCCACTTAAGCACCGGGGAGCTGTTTTTT.

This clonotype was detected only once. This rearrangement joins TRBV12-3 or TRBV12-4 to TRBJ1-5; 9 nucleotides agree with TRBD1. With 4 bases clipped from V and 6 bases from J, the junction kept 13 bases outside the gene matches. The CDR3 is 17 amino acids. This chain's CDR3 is CASSSRRGTGGIQPQHF. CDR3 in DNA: TGTGCCAGCAGTTCCCGACGGGGTACAGGGGGCATTCAGCCCCAGCATTTT.

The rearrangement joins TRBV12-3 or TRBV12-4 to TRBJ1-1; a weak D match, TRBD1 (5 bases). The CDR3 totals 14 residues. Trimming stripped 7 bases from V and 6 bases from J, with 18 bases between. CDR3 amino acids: CASTIWWGEAEAFF. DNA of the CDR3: TGTGCCAGCACCATATGGTGGGGGGAGGCTGAAGCTTTCTTT.

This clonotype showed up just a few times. CDR3 bases: TGTGCCACCAGCAGAGCGAGGGGGGTTACGGAGACCCAGTACTTC. Translating it yields CATSRARGVTETQYF. The chain employs TRBV15 and TRBJ2-5; D possibly uses TRBD1 or TRBD2 (6 bases each). V was clipped by 1 base and J by 5 bases, with 14 bases between them. CDR3 length: 15 amino acids. Germline lookup yields CDR1 LNHNV and CDR2 YYDKDF (reference sequence). Full variable domain (outside the CDR3, taken from reference TRBV15 and TRBJ2-5): DAMVIQNPRYQVTQFGKPVTLSCSQTLNHNVMYWYQQKSSQAPKLLFHYYDKDFNNEADTPDNFQSRRPNTSFCFLDIRSPGLGDTAMYLCATSRARGVTETQYFGPGTRLLVL.

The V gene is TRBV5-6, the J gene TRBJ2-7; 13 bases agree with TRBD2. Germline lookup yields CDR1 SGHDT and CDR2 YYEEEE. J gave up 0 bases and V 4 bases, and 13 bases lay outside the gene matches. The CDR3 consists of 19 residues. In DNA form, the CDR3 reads TGTGCCAGCAGCCCTCGACTAGCGGGAGGCCAACGGAGCTCCTACGAGCAGTACTTC. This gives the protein CASSPRLAGGQRSSYEQYF. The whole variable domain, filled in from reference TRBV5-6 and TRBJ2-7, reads DAGVTQSPTHLIKTRGQQVTLRCSPKSGHDTVSWYQQALGQGPQFIFQYYEEEERQRGNFPDRFSGHQFPNYSSELNVNALLLGDSALYLCASSPRLAGGQRSSYEQYFGPGTRLTVT.

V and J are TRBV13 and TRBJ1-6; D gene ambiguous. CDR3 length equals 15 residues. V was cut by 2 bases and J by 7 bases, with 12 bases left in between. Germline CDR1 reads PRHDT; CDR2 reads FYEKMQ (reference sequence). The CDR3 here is CASSLFAGKNSPLHF. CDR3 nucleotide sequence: TGTGCCAGCAGCTTATTTGCGGGAAAAAATTCACCCCTCCACTTT.

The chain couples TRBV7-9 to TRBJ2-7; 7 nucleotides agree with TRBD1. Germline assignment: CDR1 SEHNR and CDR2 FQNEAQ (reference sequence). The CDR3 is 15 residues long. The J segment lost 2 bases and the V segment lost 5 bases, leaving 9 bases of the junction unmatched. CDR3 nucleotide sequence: TGTGCCAGCAGCCCTCGAGGGACAGCACCCTACGAGCAGTACTTC. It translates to CASSPRGTAPYEQYF.

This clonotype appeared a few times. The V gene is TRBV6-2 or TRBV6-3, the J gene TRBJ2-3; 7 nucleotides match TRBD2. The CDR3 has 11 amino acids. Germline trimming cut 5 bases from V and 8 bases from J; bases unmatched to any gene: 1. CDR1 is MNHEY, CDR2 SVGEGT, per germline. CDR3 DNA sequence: TGTGCCAGCAGTAGCGGGACTACGCAGTATTTT. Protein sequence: CASSSGTTQYF.

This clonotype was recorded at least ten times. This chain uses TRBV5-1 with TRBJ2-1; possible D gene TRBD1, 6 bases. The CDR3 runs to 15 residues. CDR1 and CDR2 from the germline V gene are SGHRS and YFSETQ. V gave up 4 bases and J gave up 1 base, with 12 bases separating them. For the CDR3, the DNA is TGCGCCAGCAGCCCTTCGGACAGTTCCTACAATGAGCAGTTCTTC. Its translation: CASSPSDSSYNEQFF.

In nucleotides, the CDR3 is TGTGCCAGCAGTTCCCTAGCGGCGGAAACAGATACGCAGTATTTT. As protein: CASSSLAAETDTQYF. J is TRBJ2-3 and V is TRBV6-5; TRBD2 aligns across 7 bases. V shed 4 bases and J 3 bases; nucleotides not matched to a gene: 7. CDR1 is MNHEY, CDR2 SVGAGI, per germline. The CDR3 totals 15 residues.

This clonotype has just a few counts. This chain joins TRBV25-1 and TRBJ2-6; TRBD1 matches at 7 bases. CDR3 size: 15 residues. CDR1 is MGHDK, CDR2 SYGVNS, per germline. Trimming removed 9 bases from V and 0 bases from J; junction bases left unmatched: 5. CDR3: CASRDSYSGANVLTF. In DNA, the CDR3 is TGTGCCAGTCGGGACAGTTACTCTGGGGCCAACGTCCTGACTTTC.

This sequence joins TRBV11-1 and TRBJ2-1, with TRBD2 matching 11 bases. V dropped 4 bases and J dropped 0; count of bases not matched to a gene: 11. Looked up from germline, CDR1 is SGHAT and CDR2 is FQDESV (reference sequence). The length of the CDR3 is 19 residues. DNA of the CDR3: TGTGCCAGCAGCTCCCGACCGGGACTAGCGGACCCCTCCTACAATGAGCAGTTCTTC. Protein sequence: CASSSRPGLADPSYNEQFF.

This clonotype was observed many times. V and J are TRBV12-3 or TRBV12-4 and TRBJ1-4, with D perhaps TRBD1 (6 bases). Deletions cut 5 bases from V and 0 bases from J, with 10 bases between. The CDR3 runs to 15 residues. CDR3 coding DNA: TGTGCCAGCAGTATGTACAGGGCAACTAATGAAAAACTGTTTTTT. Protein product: CASSMYRATNEKLFF.

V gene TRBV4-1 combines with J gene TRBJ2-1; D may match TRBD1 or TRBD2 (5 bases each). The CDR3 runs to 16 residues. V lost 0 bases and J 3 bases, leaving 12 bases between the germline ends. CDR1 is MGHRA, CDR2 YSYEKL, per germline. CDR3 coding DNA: TGCGCCAGCAGCCAAGAGGCCTTGGGGGTCTACAATGAGCAGTTCTTC. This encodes CASSQEALGVYNEQFF.

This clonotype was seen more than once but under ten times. The CDR3 DNA reads TGCAGTGCTAGGTCTTGGGGGTCCTATGGCTACACCTTC. Protein sequence: CSARSWGSYGYTF. The rearrangement joins TRBV20-1 to TRBJ1-2; possible D gene TRBD1, 5 bases. With 3 bases removed from V and 4 bases from J, the gap between germline ends came to 12 bases. In germline, CDR1 is DFQATT, CDR2 SNEGSKA (reference sequence). The CDR3 length is 13 residues.

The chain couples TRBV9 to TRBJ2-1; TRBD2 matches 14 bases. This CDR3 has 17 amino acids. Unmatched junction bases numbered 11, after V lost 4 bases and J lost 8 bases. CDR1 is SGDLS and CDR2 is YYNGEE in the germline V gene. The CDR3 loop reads CASSWTLGLAGDDEQFF. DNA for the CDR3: TGTGCCAGCAGCTGGACACTGGGACTAGCGGGAGATGATGAGCAGTTCTTC.

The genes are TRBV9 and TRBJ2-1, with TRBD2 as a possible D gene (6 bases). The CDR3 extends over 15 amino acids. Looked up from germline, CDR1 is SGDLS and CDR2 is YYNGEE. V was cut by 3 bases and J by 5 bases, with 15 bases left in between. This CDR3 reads CASSAEGRRNNEQFF. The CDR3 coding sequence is TGTGCCAGCAGCGCCGAGGGGAGGAGGAACAATGAGCAGTTCTTC.

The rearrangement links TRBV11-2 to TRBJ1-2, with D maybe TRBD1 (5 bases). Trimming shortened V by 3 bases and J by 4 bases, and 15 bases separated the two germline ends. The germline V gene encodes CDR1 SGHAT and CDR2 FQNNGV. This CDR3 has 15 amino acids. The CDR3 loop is CASSLGGAQGYGYTF. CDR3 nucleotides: TGTGCCAGCAGCTTGGGAGGGGCGCAAGGCTATGGCTACACCTTC.